Detailed here is one TCR beta chain. Its antigen is still unknown. Everyone who donated was a Caucasian adult who lived in Nashville, Tennessee. These data are taken from a study of shared clonotypes between healthy human individuals. Overall study findings and caveats: The study generally estimated greater richness for naive than memory subsets.

How the authors handled the data: In the immunoSEQ data, sequences were junction-only and lacked quality scores, so filtering differed. Only in-frame clones appear in the TCRdb table, and some are missing; sequencing was by immunoSEQ multiplex PCR. That table is the source of V, J and clone size, and D and trimming were worked out from the DNA. This table holds 2 million to 2.5 million clones, roughly 92% found once. CDR1 MNHNS and CDR2 SASEGT come from the germline V gene. This CDR3 is 14 amino acids long. V lost 7 bases and J lost 1; bases outside the gene matches: 3. The chain recombines TRBV6-1 with TRBJ2-2, with 7 positions matching TRBD2. Sequencing was performed on naive CD4+ T cells from PBMCs. Subset given: CD45RA+ positively selected. The TCR was taken from a man aged 18 to 35 in good health. Some clones in this sample may be carry-over from other donors' samples. CDR3 DNA: TGTGCCAGCAAGGAGCGGGGGAACACCGGGGAGCTGTTTTTT. This sequence encodes CASKERGNTGELFF.